This TCR beta chain was sequenced in a study of CD8 T cells in ankylosing spondylitis. Study-wide results and limits: The clones that were linked to disease were reported to be significantly enriched in matched synovial fluid samples from ankylosing spondylitis patients.

Construction of TCR beta libraries was performed using quantitative 5'-RACE with molecular barcodes. From the 5' RACE reads, TCRdb called clonotypes with MiXCR, one entry per CDR3 protein. This table holds 100,000 to 150,000 distinct CDR3 sequences, about an eighth found once. Germline V gene lookup returns CDR1 MGHRA and CDR2 YSYEKL. The CDR3 length is 11 residues. V lost 4 bases to trimming and J lost 7 bases, with 8 bases between them. Points on this clonotype: What it binds is unknown.

The receptor was isolated from a female donor with ankylosing spondylitis or in good health (not recorded which). This chain links TRBV4-1 with TRBJ2-7; D not resolved. Sample: blood, either unsorted or a sorted T cell fraction (not recorded which). CDR3 residues: CASSRGNEQYF. The CDR3 DNA sequence: TGCGCCAGCAGCCGGGGAAATGAGCAGTACTTC.